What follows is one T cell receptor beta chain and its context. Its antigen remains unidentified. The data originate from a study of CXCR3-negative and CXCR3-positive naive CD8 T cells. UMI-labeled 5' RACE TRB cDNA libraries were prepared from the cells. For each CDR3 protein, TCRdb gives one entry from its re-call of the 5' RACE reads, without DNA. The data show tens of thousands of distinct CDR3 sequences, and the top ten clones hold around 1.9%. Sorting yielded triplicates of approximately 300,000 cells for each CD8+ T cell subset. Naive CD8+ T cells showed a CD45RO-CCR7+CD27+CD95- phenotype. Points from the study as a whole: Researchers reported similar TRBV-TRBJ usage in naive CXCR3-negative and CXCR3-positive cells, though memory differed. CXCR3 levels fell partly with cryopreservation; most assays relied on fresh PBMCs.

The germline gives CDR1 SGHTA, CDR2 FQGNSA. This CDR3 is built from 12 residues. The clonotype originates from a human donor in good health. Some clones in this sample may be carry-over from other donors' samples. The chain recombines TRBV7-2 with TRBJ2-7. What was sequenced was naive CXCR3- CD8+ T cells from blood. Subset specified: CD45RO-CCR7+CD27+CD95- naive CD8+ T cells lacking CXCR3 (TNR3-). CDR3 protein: CASSPVDHEQYF.